Listed below are T cell receptor beta chains from one sample, sequenced in a study of T cells after posttransplantation cyclophosphamide. Assay used: immunoSEQ multiplex PCR; TCRdb lists only in-frame clones, some missing. This table holds 15,000 or so clones, roughly 92% found once. Sequenced material: CD4+ T cells sorted from blood, taken after allogeneic stem cell transplant with posttransplant cyclophosphamide. Receptors originate from a male patient aged 55 to 69 who received an allogeneic stem cell transplant from a related donor and was CMV-positive. Part of the T cells may come from the graft donor. Both conserved end residues are part of each CDR3. The D gene is left open where the match is weak.

V gene: TRBV9; J gene: TRBJ2-5; CDR3 length: 16; D gene: TRBD2; CDR3 DNA: TGTGCCAGCAGCCCTCGGCAATCCTCCTCAAGCGGGGCCCAGTACTTC; CDR3 protein: CASSPRQSSSSGAQYF
V gene: TRBV14; J gene: TRBJ1-3; CDR3 length: 17; D gene: NA; CDR3 DNA: TGTGCCAGCAGCCGACTTGCAGTTAGTATTTCTGGAAACACCATATATTTT; CDR3 protein: CASSRLAVSISGNTIYF
V gene: TRBV29-1; J gene: TRBJ2-3; CDR3 length: 13; D gene: NA; CDR3 DNA: TGCAGCGTCACAGGGATGGGCACAGATACGCAGTATTTT; CDR3 protein: CSVTGMGTDTQYF
V gene: TRBV19; J gene: TRBJ1-5; CDR3 length: 13; D gene: NA; CDR3 DNA: TGTGCCAGTAGCCCACAGCTCAATCAGCCCCAGCATTTT; CDR3 protein: CASSPQLNQPQHF
V gene: TRBV29-1; J gene: TRBJ1-1; CDR3 length: 10; D gene: TRBD1; CDR3 DNA: TGCAGCGTCACGACAGGGGAAGCTTTCTTT; CDR3 protein: CSVTTGEAFF
V gene: TRBV28; J gene: TRBJ2-1; CDR3 length: 14; D gene: NA; CDR3 DNA: TGTGCCAGCAGTTTGCCCAGGGCGGTCAATGAGCAGTTCTTC; CDR3 protein: CASSLPRAVNEQFF
V gene: TRBV7-8; J gene: TRBJ1-1; CDR3 length: 15; D gene: NA; CDR3 DNA: TGTGCCAGCAGCTCTTCTAGGATCGGCTACACTGAAGCTTTCTTT; CDR3 protein: CASSSSRIGYTEAFF
V gene: TRBV9; J gene: TRBJ1-6; CDR3 length: 14; D gene: NA; CDR3 DNA: TGTGCCAGCAGCGTATTGTCGGGGGGTTCACCCCTCCACTTT; CDR3 protein: CASSVLSGGSPLHF
V gene: TRBV7-2; J gene: TRBJ2-7; CDR3 length: 14; D gene: NA; CDR3 DNA: TGTGCCAGCAGCTTAGGAGGGTTTGACTACGAGCAGTACTTC; CDR3 protein: CASSLGGFDYEQYF
V gene: TRBV28; J gene: TRBJ2-7; CDR3 length: 18; D gene: TRBD2; CDR3 DNA: TGTGCCAGCAGTTCGACTAGCGGGTATATAGCAATCTCCTACGAGCAGTACTTC; CDR3 protein: CASSSTSGYIAISYEQYF
V gene: TRBV18; J gene: TRBJ1-2; CDR3 length: 14; D gene: TRBD1; CDR3 DNA: TGTGCCAGCTCACGCGGGACAGCTAACTATGGCTACACCTTC; CDR3 protein: CASSRGTANYGYTF
V gene: TRBV7-6; J gene: TRBJ2-7; CDR3 length: 14; D gene: NA; CDR3 DNA: TGTGCCAGCAGCTTGGAAGGAGGGATCTACGAGCAGTACTTC; CDR3 protein: CASSLEGGIYEQYF
V gene: TRBV19; J gene: TRBJ2-3; CDR3 length: 13; D gene: NA; CDR3 DNA: TGTGCCAGTAGTATATCGCAGGGGGATACGCAGTATTTT; CDR3 protein: CASSISQGDTQYF
V gene: TRBV18; J gene: TRBJ1-1; CDR3 length: 14; D gene: NA; CDR3 DNA: TGTGCCAGCTCACCCGGGGGGCGGAACACTGAAGCTTTCTTT; CDR3 protein: CASSPGGRNTEAFF
V gene: TRBV7-2; J gene: TRBJ1-1; CDR3 length: 15; D gene: TRBD1; CDR3 DNA: TGTGCCAGCAGCTTAGTTCAGGGGGTGAACACTGAAGCTTTCTTT; CDR3 protein: CASSLVQGVNTEAFF
V gene: TRBV4-3; J gene: TRBJ1-4; CDR3 length: 14; D gene: NA; CDR3 DNA: TGCGCCAGCAGCCAAGATTTTGGAGGTGAAAAACTGTTTTTT; CDR3 protein: CASSQDFGGEKLFF
V gene: TRBV7-2; J gene: TRBJ1-6; CDR3 length: 18; D gene: TRBD1; CDR3 DNA: TGTGCCAGCAGCTTACTACGGACAGGGGGGTCCTATAATTCACCCCTCCACTTT; CDR3 protein: CASSLLRTGGSYNSPLHF
V gene: TRBV13; J gene: TRBJ2-2; CDR3 length: 17; D gene: NA; CDR3 DNA: TGTGCCAGCAGCTTATCTCTGGGGGCAAGCAACACCGGGGAGCTGTTTTTT; CDR3 protein: CASSLSLGASNTGELFF
V gene: TRBV9; J gene: TRBJ2-7; CDR3 length: 14; D gene: NA; CDR3 DNA: TGTGCCAGCAGCGTAGACCCGGGGTGGGACGAGCAGTACTTC; CDR3 protein: CASSVDPGWDEQYF
V gene: TRBV7-9; J gene: TRBJ2-5; CDR3 length: 15; D gene: TRBD2; CDR3 DNA: TGTGCCAGCAGCTTTGTCCGGGGGGGCGGGAAGACCCAGTACTTC; CDR3 protein: CASSFVRGGGKTQYF
V gene: TRBV7-7; J gene: TRBJ2-2; CDR3 length: 14; D gene: NA; CDR3 DNA: TGTGCCAGCAGCCCTCAGGGGCCCACCGGGGAGCTGTTTTTT; CDR3 protein: CASSPQGPTGELFF
V gene: TRBV18; J gene: TRBJ1-1; CDR3 length: 16; D gene: NA; CDR3 DNA: TGTGCCAGCTCACCCCCTAATTTCGGGGGTGGGACTGAAGCTTTCTTT; CDR3 protein: CASSPPNFGGGTEAFF
V gene: TRBV5-1; J gene: TRBJ2-7; CDR3 length: 15; D gene: TRBD2; CDR3 DNA: TGCGCCAGATCCGCCGGGGGGGGCAGTACCTACGAGCAGTACTTC; CDR3 protein: CARSAGGGSTYEQYF
V gene: TRBV2; J gene: TRBJ1-4; CDR3 length: 17; D gene: NA; CDR3 DNA: TGTGCCAGCAGGCCCTCTATTTGGACAGCAACTAATGAAAAACTGTTTTTT; CDR3 protein: CASRPSIWTATNEKLFF
V gene: TRBV2; J gene: TRBJ1-6; CDR3 length: 15; D gene: NA; CDR3 DNA: TGTGCCAGCCTCCTCTCGAGCTCCTATAATTCACCCCTCCACTTT; CDR3 protein: CASLLSSSYNSPLHF
V gene: TRBV4-3; J gene: TRBJ1-2; CDR3 length: 12; D gene: NA; CDR3 DNA: TGCGCCAGCAGTCGTCAAGAGGATGGCTACACCTTC; CDR3 protein: CASSRQEDGYTF
V gene: TRBV2; J gene: TRBJ1-5; CDR3 length: 16; D gene: NA; CDR3 DNA: TGTGCCAGCAGTTCCCCCTCGGGAACGAGCAATCAGCCCCAGCATTTT; CDR3 protein: CASSSPSGTSNQPQHF
V gene: TRBV27; J gene: TRBJ2-7; CDR3 length: 13; D gene: NA; CDR3 DNA: TGTGCCAGCAGTTTAACGGGTGGGTACGAGCAGTACTTC; CDR3 protein: CASSLTGGYEQYF
V gene: TRBV29-1; J gene: TRBJ1-2; CDR3 length: 14; D gene: NA; CDR3 DNA: TGCAGCGTTGAAAGGGCAGGGGCTAACTATGGCTACACCTTC; CDR3 protein: CSVERAGANYGYTF
V gene: TRBV19; J gene: TRBJ1-2; CDR3 length: 14; D gene: NA; CDR3 DNA: TGTGCCACCCGCTCGGAGCAGACTATCTATGGCTACACCTTC; CDR3 protein: CATRSEQTIYGYTF
V gene: TRBV19; J gene: TRBJ2-1; CDR3 length: 16; D gene: TRBD2; CDR3 DNA: TGTGCCAGTAGTAAAAGGGTAGCGGGGGGCTACAATGAGCAGTTCTTC; CDR3 protein: CASSKRVAGGYNEQFF
V gene: TRBV5-1; J gene: TRBJ2-1; CDR3 length: 13; D gene: NA; CDR3 DNA: TGCGCCAGCAGCTTGACAGGGCCTGGGGAGCAGTTCTTC; CDR3 protein: CASSLTGPGEQFF
V gene: TRBV5-1; J gene: TRBJ1-3; CDR3 length: 15; D gene: NA; CDR3 DNA: TGCGCCAGCAGCTTGGTGCCAGGAGGTAGTAACACCATATATTTT; CDR3 protein: CASSLVPGGSNTIYF
V gene: TRBV7-2; J gene: TRBJ2-7; CDR3 length: 14; D gene: NA; CDR3 DNA: TGTGCCAGCAGCTTAGCACCCGGGGACTACGAGCAGTACTTC; CDR3 protein: CASSLAPGDYEQYF
V gene: TRBV7-2; J gene: TRBJ1-2; CDR3 length: 14; D gene: NA; CDR3 DNA: TGTGCCAGCAGCTCGAACAGAGCTAACTATGGCTACACCTTC; CDR3 protein: CASSSNRANYGYTF
V gene: TRBV6-1; J gene: TRBJ1-6; CDR3 length: 15; D gene: NA; CDR3 DNA: TGTGCCAGCAGTGAAGCCAGGTTGGGTGATTCCCCCCTCCACTTT; CDR3 protein: CASSEARLGDSPLHF
V gene: TRBV5-4; J gene: TRBJ1-1; CDR3 length: 14; D gene: NA; CDR3 DNA: TGTGCCAGCAGCACAGGGATCCCGAACACTGAAGCTTTCTTT; CDR3 protein: CASSTGIPNTEAFF